The 22 T cell receptor beta chains below come from one sample, sequenced in a study of Ad26.COV2.S vaccination and SARS-CoV-2 variants. Treatment indicated: around 19 received Ad26.COV2.S at low or high dose, single or two shots; a few received placebo; per-sample allocation not given. Day 63 following the first vaccine or placebo injection was when the samples were taken. The method was immunoSEQ multiplex PCR; TCRdb's version includes in-frame clones alone and lacks a portion of them. The data show 350,000 to 500,000 clones, around 90% seen once. Here the sequenced sample was peripheral blood, taken in a trial of Ad26.COV2.S vaccine versus placebo. These receptors all stem from a person aged 18 to 65 who received the Ad26.COV2.S COVID-19 vaccine or a placebo.

The rearrangement links TRBV12-3 or TRBV12-4 to TRBJ2-7; D is ambiguous. Trimming left V 3 bases short and J 6 bases short, with 12 bases between. The CDR3 is 13 amino acids. This CDR3 is CASSLDLMGEQYF. The CDR3 bases are TGTGCCAGCAGTTTGGACCTTATGGGCGAGCAGTACTTC.

The chain employs TRBV27 and TRBJ2-7, with D tentatively TRBD1 (6 bases). This CDR3 is 12 amino acids long. Looked up from germline, CDR1 is MNHEY and CDR2 is SMNVEV (reference sequence). Trimming stripped 6 bases from V and 3 bases from J, with 9 bases between. Written as DNA, the CDR3 is TGTGCCAGCAGGACACAGGGCTACGAGCAGTACTTC. Amino acids: CASRTQGYEQYF.

A single count supports this clone. CDR3 bases: TGCAGTGCTTGGGACCCTCCCGAGCAGTACTTC. Translation gives CSAWDPPEQYF. The J gene is TRBJ2-7, the V gene TRBV20-1; D may match TRBD1 or TRBD2 (5 bases each). Germline values: CDR1 DFQATT, CDR2 SNEGSKA (reference sequence). V was clipped by 5 bases and J by 6 bases, with 11 bases between them. The CDR3 has 11 residues.

The V and J genes are TRBV9 and TRBJ2-3, with TRBD2 identical over 7 bases. V was pared by 5 bases and J by 1 base, with 7 bases of the junction left unmatched. There are 15 residues in the CDR3. CDR1 and CDR2 from the germline V gene are SGDLS and YYNGEE. Here the CDR3 reads CASRVGTSGTDTQYF. DNA of the CDR3: TGTGCCAGCAGAGTGGGTACTAGCGGCACAGATACGCAGTATTTT.

This chain connects TRBV19 to TRBJ1-5; the match to TRBD1 covers 8 bases. With V trimmed by 5 bases and J by 8 bases, 8 bases remained unmatched. The CDR3 runs 14 residues. Germline CDR1 and CDR2: LNHDA and SQIVND (reference sequence). This chain's CDR3 is CASSRQGPREPQHF. CDR3 sequence (DNA): TGTGCCAGTAGTCGACAGGGGCCCCGGGAGCCCCAGCATTTT.

This clone was observed a single time. The rearrangement uses TRBV18 and TRBJ2-5, with 8 bases matching TRBD1. The junction had 4 bases not matched to a gene; V was cut back by 5 bases and J by 2 bases. Germline CDR1 is KGHSH and CDR2 is LQKENI. There are 14 residues in the CDR3. CDR3 sequence (DNA): TGTGCCAGCTCATCCCGGACAGGGCAAGAGACCCAGTACTTC. Protein: CASSSRTGQETQYF.

The chain uses TRBV19 and TRBJ2-1, with 9 bases lining up with TRBD1. The junction had 8 bases not matched to a gene; V was cut back by 4 bases and J by 7 bases. Germline-derived CDR1 and CDR2 are LNHDA and SQIVND (reference sequence). The CDR3 covers 15 residues. CDR3 sequence: CASSTLQGARNEQFF. In nucleotides, the CDR3 is TGTGCCAGTAGTACGCTACAGGGGGCCCGGAATGAGCAGTTCTTC.

In regard to this clone: The CDR3 carries no conserved terminal phenylalanine or tryptophan, so it likely arises from a read error. This chain uses TRBV7-2 with TRBJ1-6, with 8 bases fitting TRBD1. Germline trimming cut 4 bases from V and 0 bases from J; bases unmatched to any gene: 5. This CDR3 is built from 17 residues. From germline, CDR1 is SGHTA and CDR2 FQGNSA. CDR3 coding DNA: TGTGCCAGCAGCTCCGGACAGGGCCTCTCCTATAATTCACCCCTCCACCTT. It yields the protein CASSSGQGLSYNSPLHL.

CDR3 DNA: TGTGCTAGTGGTGCTGGACAGGGAGGAACAGATACGCAGTATTTT. Amino acids: CASGAGQGGTDTQYF. The chain combines TRBV12-5 with TRBJ2-3; 8 bases are a match to TRBD1. V shed 5 bases, J shed 3 bases, and the junction held 7 bases outside the gene matches. Germline CDR1 LGHNT, CDR2 FRNRAP. The CDR3 is made up of 15 amino acids.

This chain uses TRBV20-1 with TRBJ1-4; no reliable D call. The germline V gene has CDR1 DFQATT and CDR2 SNEGSKA (reference sequence). The CDR3 spans 13 residues. The V gene lost 3 bases and the J gene lost 8 bases, with 13 bases spanning the gap. The CDR3 DNA is TGCAGTGCTAGTGTAGGTGGACGGGAAAAACTGTTTTTT. It codes for CSASVGGREKLFF.

This chain connects TRBV29-1 to TRBJ2-2; no clear D. V was trimmed by 5 bases and J by 5 bases, leaving 3 bases between them. Germline V gene data show CDR1 as SQVTM and CDR2 as ANQGSEA. This CDR3 is 10 amino acids long. Written as DNA, the CDR3 is TGCAGCGTTTGGACCGGGGAGCTGTTTTTT. It is translated as CSVWTGELFF.

The J gene is TRBJ1-1, the V gene TRBV11-3, with D unclear. This CDR3 contains 13 residues. The V gene lost 0 bases and the J gene lost 0 bases, with 2 bases spanning the gap. Germline CDR1 SGHNT, CDR2 YENEEA. CDR3 amino acids: CASSLEVNTEAFF. CDR3 DNA: TGTGCCAGCAGCTTAGAGGTGAACACTGAAGCTTTCTTT. Combining the CDR3 with reference TRBV11-3 and TRBJ1-1 gives the whole variable domain EAGVVQSPRYKIIEKKQPVAFWCNPISGHNTLYWYLQNLGQGPELLIRYENEEAVDDSQLPKDRFSAERLKGVDSTLKIQPAELGDSAVYLCASSLEVNTEAFFGQGTRLTVV.

This chain connects TRBV7-6 to TRBJ2-2; 8 nucleotides align to TRBD1. J gave up 0 bases and V 0 bases, and 6 bases lay outside the gene matches. This CDR3 contains 18 residues. Per germline, CDR1 SGHVS and CDR2 FNYEAQ. CDR3 DNA sequence: TGTGCCAGCAGCTTAGCGCCACAGGGGGGAACGAACACCGGGGAGCTGTTTTTT. As protein: CASSLAPQGGTNTGELFF.

The chain uses TRBV7-2 and TRBJ2-7; 7 nucleotides line up with TRBD1. The ends lost 5 bases at V and 2 bases at J; junction bases unmatched: 3. This CDR3 contains 13 residues. Germline CDR1 is SGHTA and CDR2 is FQGNSA. CDR3 in DNA: TGTGCCAGCAGCCGACAGGGAGCCTACGAGCAGTACTTC. It encodes CASSRQGAYEQYF.

This chain connects TRBV11-1 to TRBJ2-7; a weak D match, TRBD1 (5 bases). The V end lost 1 base, the J end lost 2 bases, and 15 bases lay between the germline ends. Germline assignment: CDR1 SGHAT and CDR2 FQDESV (reference sequence). This CDR3 contains 16 residues. CDR3 loop: CASSLEGLTDTYEQYF. The CDR3 bases are TGTGCCAGCAGCTTAGAGGGCTTGACAGATACCTACGAGCAGTACTTC. Supplemented by reference TRBV11-1 and TRBJ2-7, the full variable domain reads EAEVAQSPRYKITEKSQAVAFWCDPISGHATLYWYRQILGQGPELLVQFQDESVVDDSQLPKDRFSAERLKGVDSTLKIQPAELGDSAMYLCASSLEGLTDTYEQYFGPGTRLTVT.

The J gene is TRBJ2-1, the V gene TRBV6-5, with D unresolved. Per the germline V gene, CDR1 is MNHEY and CDR2 is SVGAGI. CDR3 length: 15 amino acids. The V end was cut by 0 bases, the J end by 8 bases, with 14 bases between. CDR3 coding DNA: TGTGCCAGCAGTTACTCGATACGAGCCGGCGATGAGCAGTTCTTC. As protein: CASSYSIRAGDEQFF.

The rearrangement uses TRBV7-9 and TRBJ2-7; TRBD1 matches at 7 bases. V lost 0 bases to trimming and J lost 6 bases; unmatched junction nucleotides: 14. Germline V CDR1 and CDR2: SEHNR, FQNEAQ (reference sequence). The CDR3 contains 17 residues. Here the CDR3 reads CASSLALSGTDLFEQYF. CDR3 nucleotides: TGTGCCAGCAGCTTAGCTTTATCCGGGACAGATCTTTTCGAGCAGTACTTC.

The chain carries TRBV15 and TRBJ2-7; perhaps TRBD2 as D (6 bases). The CDR3 covers 13 residues. Trimming cost V 4 bases and J 3 bases, with 10 bases left between them. Looked up from germline, CDR1 is LNHNV and CDR2 is YYDKDF (reference sequence). DNA of the CDR3: TGTGCCACCAGCAAGGGACTTTACTACGAGCAGTACTTC. It specifies CATSKGLYYEQYF.

The chain combines TRBV18 with TRBJ2-1, with D maybe TRBD1 (6 bases). Germline CDR1 is KGHSH and CDR2 is LQKENI. The CDR3 consists of 18 residues. V lost 3 bases and J 8 bases, leaving 26 bases between the germline ends. As DNA, the CDR3 is TGTGCCAGCTCACCCTCAGCCATAACAGGGTTGAAGGTTGATGAGCAGTTCTTC. Its protein is CASSPSAITGLKVDEQFF.

The chain uses TRBV12-3 or TRBV12-4 and TRBJ2-3; 7 nucleotides align to TRBD2. The CDR3 length is 13 residues. J gave up 9 bases and V 7 bases, and 10 bases lay outside the gene matches. The CDR3 nucleotides read TGTGCCAGCAAAGGCATGACGGGAGGAACGCAGTATTTT. This gives the protein CASKGMTGGTQYF.

The rearrangement uses TRBV28 and TRBJ2-1; D not certain. Germline CDR1 is MDHEN and CDR2 is SYDVKM. Trimming took off 1 base at V and 6 bases at J, with 13 bases between the two ends. CDR3 length: 15 amino acids. The CDR3 sequence: CASSLSAVPFNEQFF. The CDR3 DNA reads TGTGCCAGCAGTTTATCGGCAGTCCCTTTCAATGAGCAGTTCTTC.

The CDR3 protein is CASNPPGHLSYEQYF. CDR3 sequence (DNA): TGTGCCAGCAATCCTCCGGGACACCTCTCCTACGAGCAGTACTTC. The chain employs TRBV28 and TRBJ2-7; maybe TRBD1 (6 bases). Between the trimmed V and J ends, which lost 7 bases and 0 bases, there was a span of 16 bases. The CDR3 consists of 15 residues. Germline V CDR1 and CDR2: MDHEN, SYDVKM.